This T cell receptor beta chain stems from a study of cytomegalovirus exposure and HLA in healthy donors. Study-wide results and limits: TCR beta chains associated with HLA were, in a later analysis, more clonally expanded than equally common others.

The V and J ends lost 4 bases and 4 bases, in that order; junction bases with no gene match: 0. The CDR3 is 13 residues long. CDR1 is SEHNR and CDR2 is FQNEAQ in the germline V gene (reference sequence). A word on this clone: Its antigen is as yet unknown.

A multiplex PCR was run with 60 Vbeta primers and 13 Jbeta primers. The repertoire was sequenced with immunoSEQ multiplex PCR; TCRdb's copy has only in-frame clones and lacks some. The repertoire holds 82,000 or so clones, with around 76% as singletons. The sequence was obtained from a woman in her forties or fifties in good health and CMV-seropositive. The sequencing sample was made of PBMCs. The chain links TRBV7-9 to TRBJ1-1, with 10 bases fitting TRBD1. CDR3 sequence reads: CASSWTGGTEAFF. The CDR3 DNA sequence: TGTGCCAGCAGCTGGACAGGGGGCACTGAAGCTTTCTTT.